The rows below give T cell receptor beta chains drawn from one sample of a study of Tregs in tolerant kidney transplant recipients. The protocol was immunoSEQ multiplex PCR, while the TCRdb copy is restricted to in-frame clones and leaves out a portion. The table lists roughly 120,000 clones, roughly 92% of them singletons. What was sequenced was CD4+ T cells from blood. Source of these receptors: a human donor in good health. The CDR3 runs from the conserved cysteine through the conserved F or W. D genes are given only for firm matches. Size values are once, few and many counts, or a class for expanded clones, and some rows have none.

V gene: TRBV30
D gene: TRBD1
J gene: TRBJ1-3
clone size: -
CDR3 protein: CAWSRQGTGNTIYF
CDR3 DNA: TGTGCCTGGAGCCGACAGGGGACTGGAAACACCATATATTTT

V gene: TRBV15
D gene: TRBD2
J gene: TRBJ2-7
clone size: -
CDR3 protein: CATSFNAGRGYEQYF
CDR3 DNA: TGTGCCACCAGCTTTAATGCGGGGAGGGGCTACGAGCAGTACTTC

V gene: TRBV4-1
D gene: TRBD1
J gene: TRBJ1-6
clone size: -
CDR3 protein: CASSRDRANSPLHF
CDR3 DNA: TGCGCCAGCAGCCGGGACAGGGCTAATTCACCCCTCCACTTT

V gene: TRBV18
D gene: TRBD1
J gene: TRBJ1-5
clone size: -
CDR3 protein: CASSEGQGGNQPQHF
CDR3 DNA: TGTGCCAGCTCAGAGGGACAGGGCGGCAATCAGCCCCAGCATTTT

V gene: TRBV11-2
D gene: TRBD2
J gene: TRBJ2-7
clone size: -
CDR3 protein: CASSLVLSGGAWYEQYF
CDR3 DNA: TGTGCCAGCAGCTTAGTGCTCTCCGGGGGGGCCTGGTACGAGCAGTACTTC

V gene: TRBV7-3
D gene: TRBD1
J gene: TRBJ2-7
clone size: -
CDR3 protein: CASSLEGTGPYEQYF
CDR3 DNA: TGTGCCAGCAGCCTCGAGGGGACAGGCCCCTACGAGCAGTACTTC

V gene: TRBV5-1
D gene: TRBD2
J gene: TRBJ2-3
clone size: -
CDR3 protein: CASSLGYSSGPADTQYF
CDR3 DNA: TGCGCCAGCAGCTTGGGTTATAGTAGCGGGCCGGCTGATACGCAGTATTTT

V gene: TRBV14
D gene: TRBD2
J gene: TRBJ2-5
clone size: -
CDR3 protein: CASSPGFRVAGGETQYF
CDR3 DNA: TGTGCCAGCAGCCCGGGTTTCCGCGTTGCGGGAGGAGAGACCCAGTACTTC

V gene: TRBV10-3
D gene: -
J gene: TRBJ2-5
clone size: -
CDR3 protein: CAISESGSVQTQYF
CDR3 DNA: TGTGCCATCAGTGAGTCGGGTAGTGTCCAGACCCAGTACTTC

V gene: TRBV18
D gene: TRBD1
J gene: TRBJ1-2
clone size: once
CDR3 protein: CASSQTIIQGAFRYGYTF
CDR3 DNA: TGTGCCAGCTCCCAGACGATAATTCAGGGGGCATTTCGCTATGGCTACACCTTC

V gene: TRBV5-4
D gene: TRBD1
J gene: TRBJ2-7
clone size: -
CDR3 protein: CASSWGTGGTYEQYF
CDR3 DNA: TGTGCCAGCAGCTGGGGGACAGGGGGGACCTACGAGCAGTACTTC

V gene: TRBV6-6
D gene: TRBD1
J gene: TRBJ2-7
clone size: -
CDR3 protein: CASSLTGVKNEQYF
CDR3 DNA: TGTGCCAGCAGTTTAACAGGGGTAAAGAACGAGCAGTACTTC

V gene: TRBV10-1
D gene: -
J gene: TRBJ2-2
clone size: -
CDR3 protein: CASSESIATTGELFF
CDR3 DNA: TGCGCCAGCAGTGAGTCGATAGCGACCACCGGGGAGCTGTTTTTT

V gene: TRBV18
D gene: TRBD1
J gene: TRBJ1-6
clone size: -
CDR3 protein: CASSPDRGAVSPLHF
CDR3 DNA: TGTGCCAGCTCACCGGACAGGGGGGCGGTTTCACCCCTCCACTTT

V gene: TRBV5-1
D gene: -
J gene: TRBJ1-6
clone size: once
CDR3 protein: CASRGWDSPLHF
CDR3 DNA: TGCGCCAGCAGGGGTTGGGATTCACCCCTCCACTTT

V gene: TRBV7-9
D gene: TRBD1
J gene: TRBJ2-5
clone size: -
CDR3 protein: CASSSGQPGGAQYF
CDR3 DNA: TGTGCCAGCAGCTCGGGACAGCCAGGTGGGGCCCAGTACTTC

V gene: TRBV5-1
D gene: TRBD1
J gene: TRBJ1-3
clone size: -
CDR3 protein: CASSPNLGGTASGNTIYF
CDR3 DNA: TGCGCCAGCAGCCCAAACCTTGGGGGGACAGCCTCTGGAAACACCATATATTTT

V gene: TRBV7-9
D gene: -
J gene: TRBJ1-1
clone size: -
CDR3 protein: CASSLAGLAFF
CDR3 DNA: TGTGCCAGCAGCTTAGCAGGTCTAGCTTTCTTT

V gene: TRBV9
D gene: -
J gene: TRBJ1-5
clone size: -
CDR3 protein: CASSAEEGLGNQPQHF
CDR3 DNA: TGTGCCAGCAGCGCCGAGGAGGGTCTGGGCAATCAGCCCCAGCATTTT

V gene: TRBV5-1
D gene: -
J gene: TRBJ1-1
clone size: -
CDR3 protein: CASSLRGNTEAFF
CDR3 DNA: TGCGCCAGCAGCCTGCGGGGGAACACTGAAGCTTTCTTT

V gene: TRBV11-2
D gene: TRBD2
J gene: TRBJ2-2
clone size: -
CDR3 protein: CASSLREGLGELFF
CDR3 DNA: TGTGCCAGCAGCCTCCGGGAGGGCCTCGGGGAGCTGTTTTTT

V gene: TRBV18
D gene: -
J gene: TRBJ2-3
clone size: -
CDR3 protein: CASSQGPGTSTDTQYF
CDR3 DNA: TGTGCCAGCTCACAGGGGCCAGGGACTAGCACAGATACGCAGTATTTT

V gene: TRBV30
D gene: TRBD1
J gene: TRBJ2-6
clone size: -
CDR3 protein: CAWTTGSGANVLTF
CDR3 DNA: TGTGCCTGGACGACAGGGTCCGGGGCCAACGTCCTGACTTTC